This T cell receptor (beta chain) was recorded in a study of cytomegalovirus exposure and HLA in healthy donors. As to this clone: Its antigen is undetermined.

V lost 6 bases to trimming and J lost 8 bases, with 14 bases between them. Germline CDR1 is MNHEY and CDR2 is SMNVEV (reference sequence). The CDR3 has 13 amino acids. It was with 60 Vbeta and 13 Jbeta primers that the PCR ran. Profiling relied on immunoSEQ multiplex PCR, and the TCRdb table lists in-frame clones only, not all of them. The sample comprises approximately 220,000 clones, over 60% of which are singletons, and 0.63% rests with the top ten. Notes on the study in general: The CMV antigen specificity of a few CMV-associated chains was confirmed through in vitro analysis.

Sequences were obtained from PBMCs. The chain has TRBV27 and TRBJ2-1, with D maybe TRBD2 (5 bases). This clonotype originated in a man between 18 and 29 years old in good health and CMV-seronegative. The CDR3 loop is CASRKYSDDEQFF. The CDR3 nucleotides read TGTGCCAGCAGGAAGTATAGCGACGATGAGCAGTTCTTC.